This T cell receptor (beta chain) originates from a study of cytomegalovirus exposure and HLA in healthy donors. The CDR3 sequence is 16 residues long. Trimming left V 1 base short and J 3 bases short, with 16 bases between. The germline gives CDR1 MGHRA, CDR2 YSYEKL. PCR used 60 Vbeta primers and 13 Jbeta primers. Measured with immunoSEQ multiplex PCR; TCRdb has only the in-frame clones, and not every one. The sample lists roughly 160,000 clones; 84% were seen once. The sequence was obtained from a man in his thirties or forties in good health and CMV-seronegative. The chain joins TRBV4-1 to TRBJ2-7, with D perhaps TRBD2 (6 bases). Sequenced material: PBMCs. For the CDR3, the DNA is TGCGCCAGCAGCCAAGCCCCCCCGGAGGGGAGCTACGAGCAGTACTTC. Protein: CASSQAPPEGSYEQYF.